This TCR beta chain emerged from a study of cytomegalovirus exposure and HLA in healthy donors. General study findings and limits: A later analysis found first-cohort TCR clusters tended to co-occur in the 120 or so validation repertoires. Accounts indicate the classifier identified cytomegalovirus status with strong specificity and sensitivity. In vitro data verified a few CMV-associated chains as specific for CMV antigens.

Generated by immunoSEQ multiplex PCR, the TCRdb table keeps only in-frame clones and is missing some. This table has some 64,000 clones, 90% to 97% appearing once. V was pared by 8 bases and J by 0 bases, with 16 bases between. The CDR3 sequence is 15 residues long. The germline gives CDR1 GTSNPN, CDR2 SVGIG (reference sequence). This clone was seen only once. Its antigen is currently unknown. The J gene is TRBJ1-4, the V gene TRBV30; possibly TRBD1 for D (6 bases). The TCR was taken from a woman aged 18-35 years in good health and CMV-seronegative. Sequencing used PBMCs. The CDR3 coding sequence is TGTGCCGCGGCAGGGGCCTTTGCAACTAATGAAAAACTGTTTTTT. This sequence encodes CAAAGAFATNEKLFF.